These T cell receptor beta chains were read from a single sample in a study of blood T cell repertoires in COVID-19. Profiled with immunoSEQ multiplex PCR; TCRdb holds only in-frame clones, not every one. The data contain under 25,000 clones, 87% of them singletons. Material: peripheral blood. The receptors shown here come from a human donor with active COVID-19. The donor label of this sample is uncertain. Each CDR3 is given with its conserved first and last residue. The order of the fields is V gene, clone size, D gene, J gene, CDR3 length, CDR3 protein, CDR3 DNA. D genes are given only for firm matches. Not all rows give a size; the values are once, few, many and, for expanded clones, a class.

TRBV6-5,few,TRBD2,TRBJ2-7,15,CASGGIAGGSYEQYF,TGTGCCAGCGGCGGGATAGCGGGAGGTTCCTACGAGCAGTACTTC
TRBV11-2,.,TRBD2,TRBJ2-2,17,CASSLDLAGGNTGELFF,TGTGCCAGCAGCTTAGATCTAGCGGGAGGAAACACCGGGGAGCTGTTTTTT
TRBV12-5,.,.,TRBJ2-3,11,CASGVADTQYF,TGTGCTAGCGGAGTGGCAGATACGCAGTATTTT
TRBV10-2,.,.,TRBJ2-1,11,CASSVYNEQFF,TGCGCCAGCAGTGTATACAATGAGCAGTTCTTC
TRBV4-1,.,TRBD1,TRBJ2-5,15,CASSLPGTEQETQYF,TGCGCCAGCAGCCTTCCAGGGACAGAACAAGAGACCCAGTACTTC
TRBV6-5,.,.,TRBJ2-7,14,CASSYGAGLDEQYF,TGTGCCAGCAGTTACGGTGCAGGGCTTGACGAGCAGTACTTC
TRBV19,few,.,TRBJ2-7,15,CASRRTETGLDEQYF,TGTGCCAGTAGGCGGACAGAAACTGGGTTGGACGAGCAGTACTTC
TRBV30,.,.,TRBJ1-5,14,CAWSNIWSNQPQHF,TGTGCCTGGAGTAACATCTGGAGCAATCAGCCCCAGCATTTT
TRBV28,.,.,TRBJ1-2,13,CASSLPSEVGYTF,TGTGCCAGCAGTTTACCTTCAGAGGTGGGCTACACCTTC
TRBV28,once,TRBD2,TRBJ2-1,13,CASSLGLFDEQFF,TGTGCCAGCAGTCTGGGACTATTCGATGAGCAGTTCTTC
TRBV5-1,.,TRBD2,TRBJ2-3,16,CASSSGLAEPTDTQYF,TGCGCCAGCAGCTCGGGACTAGCGGAGCCCACAGATACGCAGTATTTT
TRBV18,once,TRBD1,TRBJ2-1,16,CASSRDWGQDYNEQFF,TGTGCCAGCTCACGGGATTGGGGACAGGATTACAATGAGCAGTTCTTC
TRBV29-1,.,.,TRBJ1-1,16,CSVVRATGTLNTEAFF,TGCAGCGTTGTGCGGGCAACCGGGACACTGAACACTGAAGCTTTCTTT
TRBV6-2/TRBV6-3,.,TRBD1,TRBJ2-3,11,CASSYSDRDYF,TGTGCCAGCAGTTACTCGGACAGGGACTATTTT
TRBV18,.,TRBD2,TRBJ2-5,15,CASSPKTSAQATQYF,TGTGCCAGCTCACCTAAGACTAGCGCTCAAGCGACCCAGTACTTC
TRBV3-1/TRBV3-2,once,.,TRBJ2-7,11,CASSSQQEQYF,TGTGCCAGCAGCAGCCAACAGGAGCAGTACTTC
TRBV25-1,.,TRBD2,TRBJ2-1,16,CASSEWREVLDNEQFF,TGTGCCAGCAGTGAATGGCGGGAGGTACTGGACAATGAGCAGTTCTTC
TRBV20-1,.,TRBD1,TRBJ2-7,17,CSASDDTTGGASYEQYF,TGCAGTGCTAGTGACGACACGACAGGGGGCGCATCCTACGAGCAGTACTTC
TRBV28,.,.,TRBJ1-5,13,CASSWRSNQPQHF,TGTGCCAGCAGTTGGAGAAGCAATCAGCCCCAGCATTTT
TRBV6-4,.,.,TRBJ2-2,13,CARTSRNTGELFF,TGTGCCAGAACTAGCCGGAACACCGGGGAGCTGTTTTTT
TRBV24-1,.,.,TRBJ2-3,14,CATRGPQGTDTQYF,TGTGCCACCAGGGGGCCACAGGGCACAGATACGCAGTATTTT
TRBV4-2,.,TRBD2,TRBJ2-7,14,CASSQGGGSYEQYF,TGTGCCAGCAGCCAAGGGGGGGGCTCCTACGAGCAGTACTTC
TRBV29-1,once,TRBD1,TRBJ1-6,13,CSVGDRANSPLHF,TGCAGCGTTGGGGACAGGGCAAATTCACCCCTCCACTTT
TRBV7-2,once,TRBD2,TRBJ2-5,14,CASSPTSGSETQYF,TGTGCCAGCAGCCCGACTAGCGGGAGTGAGACCCAGTACTTC
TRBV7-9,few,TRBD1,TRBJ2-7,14,CASSLGTGVYEQYF,TGTGCCAGCAGCTTGGGGACAGGGGTTTACGAGCAGTACTTC
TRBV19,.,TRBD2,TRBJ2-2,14,CATRSGGLNGELFF,TGTGCCACTAGAAGCGGGGGTTTGAACGGGGAGCTGTTTTTT
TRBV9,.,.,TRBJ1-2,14,CASSPGGDIGGYTF,TGTGCCAGCAGCCCCGGGGGTGACATCGGTGGCTACACCTTC
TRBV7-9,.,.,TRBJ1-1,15,CASSFKVVRDTEAFF,TGTGCCAGCAGCTTCAAGGTCGTCCGGGACACTGAAGCTTTCTTT
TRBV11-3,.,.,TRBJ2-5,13,CASSLGGQETQYF,TGTGCCAGCAGCTTAGGAGGCCAAGAGACCCAGTACTTC
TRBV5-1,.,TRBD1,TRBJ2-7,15,CASSQGTGDLDEQYF,TGCGCCAGCAGCCAGGGGACAGGGGATCTGGACGAGCAGTACTTC
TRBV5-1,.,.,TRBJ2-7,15,CASSSSRTGWDEQYF,TGCGCCAGCAGCTCCTCTCGAACAGGTTGGGACGAGCAGTACTTC
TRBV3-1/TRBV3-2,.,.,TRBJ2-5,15,CASSQDYRAQETQYF,TGTGCCAGCAGCCAAGATTACAGGGCACAAGAGACCCAGTACTTC
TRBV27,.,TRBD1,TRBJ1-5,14,CASSPQGDNQPQHF,TGTGCCAGCAGTCCCCAGGGGGACAATCAGCCCCAGCATTTT
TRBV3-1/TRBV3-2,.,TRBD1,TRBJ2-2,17,CASRSDRDRGLSGELFF,TGTGCCAGCAGATCGGACCGGGACAGGGGGCTTAGCGGGGAGCTGTTTTTT
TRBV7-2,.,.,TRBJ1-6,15,CASSPLGVRNSPLHF,TGTGCCAGCAGCCCACTGGGAGTCCGGAATTCACCCCTCCACTTT
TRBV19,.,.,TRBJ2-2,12,CASGYWTGELFF,TGTGCCAGTGGTTACTGGACCGGGGAGCTGTTTTTT
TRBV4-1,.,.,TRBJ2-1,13,CASGWTIYNEQFF,TGCGCCAGCGGCTGGACTATATACAATGAGCAGTTCTTC
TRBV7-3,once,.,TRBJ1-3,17,CASSLSPPGNSGNTIYF,TGTGCCAGCAGCTTAAGCCCCCCTGGCAACTCTGGAAACACCATATATTTT
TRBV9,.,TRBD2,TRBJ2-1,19,CASSVGGLAGPISYNEQFF,TGTGCCAGCAGCGTAGGCGGACTAGCGGGCCCAATCTCCTACAATGAGCAGTTCTTC
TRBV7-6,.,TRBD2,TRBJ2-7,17,CASSLAGLAGTSYEQYF,TGTGCCAGCAGCTTAGCTGGACTAGCGGGAACTTCCTACGAGCAGTACTTC
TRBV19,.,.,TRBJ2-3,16,CASSGADPKETDTQYF,TGTGCCAGTAGTGGGGCGGACCCGAAGGAAACAGATACGCAGTATTTT
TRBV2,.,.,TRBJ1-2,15,CASSELTQKIYGYTF,TGTGCCAGCAGTGAATTAACACAGAAGATCTATGGCTACACCTTC
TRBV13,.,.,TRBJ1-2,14,CASSSRGEDYGYTF,TGTGCCAGCAGCTCCCGCGGGGAGGACTATGGCTACACCTTC
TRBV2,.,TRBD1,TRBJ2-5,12,CASRGQQETQYF,TGTGCCAGCAGGGGACAGCAAGAGACCCAGTACTTC
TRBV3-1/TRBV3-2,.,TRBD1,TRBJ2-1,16,CASSRQGVTPRLEQFF,TGTGCCAGCAGCCGGCAGGGGGTTACCCCGCGTTTGGAGCAGTTCTTC
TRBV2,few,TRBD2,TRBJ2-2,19,CASSEFGKGLAGDIGELFF,TGTGCCAGCAGTGAATTCGGAAAGGGACTAGCGGGAGACATCGGGGAGCTGTTTTTT
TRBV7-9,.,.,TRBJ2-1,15,CASSLKVVEEGEQFF,TGTGCCAGCAGCTTAAAGGTGGTTGAGGAGGGTGAGCAGTTCTTC
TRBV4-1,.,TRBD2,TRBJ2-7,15,CASSPGLAGGYEQYF,TGCGCCAGCAGCCCGGGACTAGCGGGAGGCTACGAGCAGTACTTC
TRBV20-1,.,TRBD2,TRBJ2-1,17,CSASPVGRALNNDEQFF,TGCAGTGCTAGTCCCGTAGGGAGGGCCCTTAATAACGATGAGCAGTTCTTC